The 26 T cell receptor beta chains listed next were all sequenced from one sample in a study of blood T cell repertoires in COVID-19. The data were produced by immunoSEQ multiplex PCR, yet TCRdb's version contains in-frame clones alone and is incomplete. Of some 210,000 clones in the sample, roughly 86% were seen once. The sample taken for sequencing was PBMCs or T cells enriched from blood (not recorded which). The receptors shown here come from a man aged 18 to 29 with acute COVID-19.

This clone is a singleton in its sample. The sample has other DNA sequences that encode this CDR3 too. The chain links TRBV28 to TRBJ2-5; TRBD1 aligns across 7 bases. Trimming at V came to 5 bases and at J to 2 bases, leaving 5 bases not matched to a gene. The CDR3 covers 14 residues. Germline loops: CDR1 MDHEN, CDR2 SYDVKM. The CDR3 protein is CASSPYRGQETQYF. CDR3 bases: TGTGCCAGCAGTCCATACAGGGGACAAGAGACCCAGTACTTC. Using reference TRBV28 and TRBJ2-5 for the parts outside the CDR3, the full variable domain is DVKVTQSSRYLVKRTGEKVFLECVQDMDHENMFWYRQDPGLGLRLIYFSYDVKMKEKGDIPEGYSVSREKKERFSLILESASTNQTSMYLCASSPYRGQETQYFGPGTRLLVL.

The CDR3 nucleotides read TGTGCCAGCTCACCACACGCGCCCGGACAGGGTTTCTACGAGCAGTACTTC. It translates to CASSPHAPGQGFYEQYF. V and J are TRBV18 and TRBJ2-7; TRBD1 matches 8 bases. The J segment lost 3 bases and the V segment lost 1 base, leaving 11 bases of the junction unmatched. CDR1 KGHSH and CDR2 LQKENI come from the germline V gene. The CDR3 is made up of 17 amino acids.

The chain is built from TRBV7-9 and TRBJ2-7; D gene unclear. The CDR3 is 12 amino acids. Per the germline V gene, CDR1 is SEHNR and CDR2 is FQNEAQ (reference sequence). The CDR3 DNA is TGTGCACCCAGGTCAAGCTCCTACGAGCAGTACTTC. Translation gives CAPRSSSYEQYF.

The chain carries TRBV27 and TRBJ2-1; 7 bases are shared with TRBD2. The CDR3 totals 16 residues. Trimming cost V 7 bases and J 7 bases; bases outside gene matches: 16. Germline V gene sequence: CDR1 MNHEY, CDR2 SMNVEV (reference sequence). DNA for the CDR3: TGTGCCAGCATCGCTAATCTGGGCGGGAGTAAGAATGAGCAGTTCTTC. Its translation is CASIANLGGSKNEQFF.

The chain has TRBV30 and TRBJ1-1; no clear D gene. Germline CDR1 is GTSNPN and CDR2 is SVGIG (reference sequence). The CDR3 length is 11 residues. The V and J ends lost 8 bases and 11 bases respectively, with 18 bases between them. The chain's CDR3 is CAQTHSGLAFF. CDR3 bases: TGTGCCCAGACTCACAGCGGACTCGCTTTCTTT.

In its sample, this clone was seen a few times. This rearrangement joins TRBV30 to TRBJ1-2; 8 bases fit TRBD1. The CDR3 loop spans 12 amino acids. CDR1 is GTSNPN and CDR2 is SVGIG in the germline V gene (reference sequence). J gave up 8 bases and V 4 bases, and 6 bases lay outside the gene matches. Here the CDR3 reads CAWTGQGDGYTF. The DNA of the CDR3 is TGTGCCTGGACCGGACAGGGCGACGGCTACACCTTC.

The sample holds a few counts of this clone. V gene TRBV10-2 combines with J gene TRBJ2-5; 12 bases fit TRBD2. Per the germline V gene, CDR1 is WSHSY and CDR2 is SAAADI. This CDR3 spans 14 amino acids. V lost 4 bases, J lost 4 bases, and 1 base stayed unmatched. The CDR3 coding sequence is TGCGCCAGCAGTGGACTAGCGGGAGTAGAGACCCAGTACTTC. Its translation is CASSGLAGVETQYF.

The J gene is TRBJ1-6, the V gene TRBV27, with 7 bases lining up with TRBD1. The V gene end was trimmed by 6 bases and the J gene end by 5 bases; junction bases not matched to a gene: 13. CDR3 length: 17 residues. Germline V gene data show CDR1 as MNHEY and CDR2 as SMNVEV (reference sequence). The CDR3 DNA sequence: TGTGCCAGCAGCCCCGTAACCCCAGGGGGGAATAATTCACCCCTCCACTTT. Protein: CASSPVTPGGNNSPLHF.

The genes are TRBV4-1 and TRBJ1-3; D is possibly TRBD1 (6 bases). Germline V gives CDR1 MGHRA, CDR2 YSYEKL. This CDR3 spans 16 amino acids. V dropped 8 bases and J dropped 2 bases, with 19 bases sitting between them. CDR3 protein: CASSLQLQGTGNTIYF. The CDR3 bases are TGCGCCAGCTCTCTCCAGTTACAGGGTACTGGAAACACCATATATTTT.

The CDR3 is CASSQDSIMNTEAFF. For the CDR3, the DNA is TGCGCCAGCAGCCAAGATAGCATAATGAACACTGAAGCTTTCTTT. J is TRBJ1-1 and V is TRBV4-1; D ambiguous. This CDR3 is built from 15 residues. Germline-derived CDR1 and CDR2 are MGHRA and YSYEKL. V lost 0 bases, J lost 0 bases, and 8 bases lay in between.

The chain recombines TRBV10-1 with TRBJ2-1; 8 bases line up with TRBD2. Trimming at V came to 6 bases and at J to 8 bases, leaving 6 bases not matched to a gene. Germline CDR1 WNHNN, CDR2 SYGVQD (reference sequence). There are 13 residues in the CDR3. As DNA, the CDR3 is TGCGCCAGCAGATCCAGCGGGAGCGATGAGCAGTTCTTC. The encoded protein is CASRSSGSDEQFF.

V gene TRBV4-2 combines with J gene TRBJ1-5; 8 bases line up with TRBD1. J gave up 4 bases and V 1 base, and 3 bases lay outside the gene matches. Germline values: CDR1 LGHNA, CDR2 YNFKEQ. The CDR3 sequence is 15 residues long. For the CDR3, the DNA is TGTGCCAGCAGCCAAGGGACAGGGTTTAATCAGCCCCAGCATTTT. Its protein is CASSQGTGFNQPQHF.

This clone was counted a single time. The V gene is TRBV21-1, the J gene TRBJ1-1; no check of the table's D call, TRBD1, against the DNA was made. TRBV21-1 is reported as a pseudogene. The CDR3 has 15 amino acids. The CDR3 bases are TGTGCCAGCAGCAAAGCACTACAGGGTCGGACTGAAGCTTTCTTT. It translates to CASSKALQGRTEAFF.

The chain is built from TRBV24-1 and TRBJ2-1; 7 bases are shared with TRBD1. Per the germline V gene, CDR1 is KGHDR and CDR2 is SFDVKD. The CDR3 length is 15 residues. With 4 bases clipped from V and 8 bases from J, the junction kept 10 bases outside the gene matches. Here the CDR3 reads CATSELTGRGDEQFF. In DNA, the CDR3 is TGTGCCACCAGTGAATTGACAGGGCGAGGGGATGAGCAGTTCTTC.

V usage is TRBV6-2 or TRBV6-3 and J usage is TRBJ1-5; 10 nucleotides agree with TRBD1. The germline gives CDR1 MNHEY, CDR2 SVGEGT. CDR3 length equals 16 residues. V dropped 5 bases and J dropped 5; count of bases not matched to a gene: 9. The CDR3 coding sequence is TGTGCCAGCAGTCCACCCCTAGACAGGGGGCATCAGCCCCAGCATTTT. It translates to CASSPPLDRGHQPQHF.

This clone was detected once. This chain joins TRBV30 and TRBJ2-1; D unclear. This CDR3 is built from 11 residues. The V end lost 6 bases, the J end lost 10 bases, and 13 bases lay between the germline ends. Germline CDR1 is GTSNPN and CDR2 is SVGIG (reference sequence). The CDR3: CACVSFSEQFF. CDR3 in DNA: TGTGCCTGCGTGAGTTTTTCGGAGCAGTTCTTC. Variable domain in full (rest from reference TRBV30 and TRBJ2-1): SQTIHQWPATLVQPVGSPLSLECTVEGTSNPNLYWYRQAAGRGLQLLFYSVGIGQISSEVPQNLSASRPQDRQFILSSKKLLLSDSGFYLCACVSFSEQFFGPGTRLTVL.

The chain couples TRBV28 to TRBJ1-5; weak D call: TRBD1 (5 bases). With 5 bases removed from V and 8 bases from J, the gap between germline ends came to 16 bases. CDR3 length equals 14 residues. In germline, CDR1 is MDHEN, CDR2 SYDVKM. CDR3 DNA: TGTGCCAGCAGTCCAACGTCGGGGGGTAAGCCCCAGCATTTT. It is translated as CASSPTSGGKPQHF.

The chain carries TRBV24-1 and TRBJ1-2; 12 bases line up with TRBD1. The germline gives CDR1 KGHDR, CDR2 SFDVKD. V was clipped by 3 bases and J by 8 bases; unmatched bases: 12. CDR3 length: 17 amino acids. The CDR3 DNA is TGTGCCACCAGTGATAAATCTTCCGGGACAGGGGGCTTGGGCTACACCTTC. It is translated as CATSDKSSGTGGLGYTF.

The V and J genes are TRBV5-5 and TRBJ1-1; 9 bases line up with TRBD1. Losses at the gene ends were 0 bases for V and 4 bases for J; bases not matched to a gene: 7. The CDR3 consists of 16 residues. The germline gives CDR1 SGHKS, CDR2 YYEKEE (reference sequence). This CDR3 reads CASSLVTGTGITEAFF. The CDR3 coding sequence is TGTGCCAGCAGCTTGGTGACCGGGACAGGGATCACTGAAGCTTTCTTT. The full variable domain, in which reference TRBV5-5 and TRBJ1-1 provide the parts outside the CDR3, is DAGVTQSPTHLIKTRGQQVTLRCSPISGHKSVSWYQQVLGQGPQFIFQYYEKEERGRGNFPDRFSARQFPNYSSELNVNALLLGDSALYLCASSLVTGTGITEAFFGQGTRLTVV.

The CDR3 coding sequence is TGTGCCAGTAGCAAATATTTTGCGGGAGAAGGCGAGACCCAGTACTTC. Translating gives CASSKYFAGEGETQYF. The rearrangement links TRBV19 to TRBJ2-5; 7 nucleotides align to TRBD2. The CDR3 runs 16 residues. Germline lookup yields CDR1 LNHDA and CDR2 SQIVND (reference sequence). V was pared by 6 bases and J by 5 bases, with 15 bases of the junction left unmatched.

V is TRBV4-1 and J is TRBJ2-5; possibly TRBD2 for D (5 bases). Trimming took 2 bases from V and 1 from J, leaving 8 bases between them. Germline V gives CDR1 MGHRA, CDR2 YSYEKL. This CDR3 comprises 14 residues. The CDR3 DNA reads TGCGCCAGCAGCCAACGAGGGCTCCAAGAGACCCAGTACTTC. Translation gives CASSQRGLQETQYF.

This chain connects TRBV30 to TRBJ1-1; weak D call: TRBD1 (6 bases). V was clipped by 4 bases and J by 3 bases, with 12 bases between them. The CDR3 totals 13 residues. The germline CDR1 and CDR2 sequences are GTSNPN and SVGIG (reference sequence). The CDR3 DNA sequence: TGTGCCTGGATGGGGCAGGGGTACACTGAAGCTTTCTTT. Translating gives CAWMGQGYTEAFF.

The chain carries TRBV5-4 and TRBJ2-3, with no clear D. Germline lookup yields CDR1 SGHNT and CDR2 YYREEE (reference sequence). Trimming took 0 bases from V and 3 from J, leaving 5 bases between them. The CDR3 totals 13 residues. In DNA, the CDR3 is TGTGCCAGCAGCTTGGCCGGGACAGATACGCAGTATTTT. Translating it yields CASSLAGTDTQYF.

This rearrangement joins TRBV27 to TRBJ1-1; tentatively, D is TRBD1 (5 bases). CDR1 and CDR2 from the germline V gene are MNHEY and SMNVEV (reference sequence). This CDR3 is built from 14 residues. V lost 0 bases, J lost 3 bases, and 8 bases lay in between. The CDR3 DNA reads TGTGCCAGCAGTTTATCGCAGGGTCACACTGAAGCTTTCTTT. Translation: CASSLSQGHTEAFF.

The rearrangement uses TRBV2 and TRBJ2-5; D remains unclear. V lost 1 base to trimming and J lost 3 bases, with 9 bases between them. Germline V gives CDR1 SNHLY, CDR2 FYNNEI. This CDR3 is 14 amino acids long. CDR3 amino acids: CASSEDGTEETQYF. The CDR3, as DNA: TGTGCCAGCAGTGAAGACGGCACAGAAGAGACCCAGTACTTC.

The rearrangement uses TRBV19 and TRBJ2-1; 9 bases agree with TRBD2. Germline lookup yields CDR1 LNHDA and CDR2 SQIVND (reference sequence). Trimming at V came to 5 bases and at J to 4 bases, leaving 6 bases not matched to a gene. This CDR3 spans 15 amino acids. CDR3 amino acids: CASSRREGPYNEQFF. The CDR3 bases are TGTGCCAGTAGTCGGCGGGAGGGTCCTTACAATGAGCAGTTCTTC.